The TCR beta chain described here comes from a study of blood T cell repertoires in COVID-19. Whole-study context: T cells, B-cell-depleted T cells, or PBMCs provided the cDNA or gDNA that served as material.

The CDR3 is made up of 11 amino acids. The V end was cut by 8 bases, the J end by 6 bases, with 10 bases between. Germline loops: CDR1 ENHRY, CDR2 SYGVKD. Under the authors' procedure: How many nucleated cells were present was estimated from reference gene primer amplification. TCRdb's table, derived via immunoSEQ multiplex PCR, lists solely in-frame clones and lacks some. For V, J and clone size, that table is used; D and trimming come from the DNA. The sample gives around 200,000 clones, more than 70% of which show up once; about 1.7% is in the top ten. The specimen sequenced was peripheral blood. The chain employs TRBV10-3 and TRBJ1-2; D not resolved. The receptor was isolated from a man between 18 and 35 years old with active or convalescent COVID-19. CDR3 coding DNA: TGTGCCATCTCGGGCGGGAATGGCTACACCTTC. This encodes CAISGGNGYTF.